These 23 T cell receptor beta chains were sequenced from one sample in a study of blood T cell repertoires in COVID-19. Assay used: immunoSEQ multiplex PCR; TCRdb lists only in-frame clones, some missing. This sample yields about 210,000 clones, of which 83% are seen a single time; around 2.3% belongs to the top ten. The sequenced material came from peripheral blood. These receptor sequences come from a middle-aged woman with active or convalescent COVID-19.

This clone has more than one count but fewer than ten. This chain joins TRBV5-1 and TRBJ1-1, with 11 positions matching TRBD1. Germline V CDR1 and CDR2: SGHRS, YFSETQ. The J segment lost 4 bases and the V segment lost 4 bases, leaving 3 bases of the junction unmatched. This CDR3 is built from 14 residues. CDR3 residues: CASSKGQGVTEAFF. The CDR3 DNA follows: TGCGCCAGCAGCAAGGGACAGGGGGTCACTGAAGCTTTCTTT.

The chain is built from TRBV12-3 or TRBV12-4 and TRBJ1-1, with no clear D. The V end lost 6 bases, the J end lost 4 bases, and 9 bases lay between the germline ends. The CDR3 extends over 12 amino acids. The CDR3 loop is CASSSVSTEAFF. DNA for the CDR3: TGTGCCAGCAGCTCCGTGTCCACTGAAGCTTTCTTT.

The chain is built from TRBV2 and TRBJ1-5; the D gene is possibly TRBD1 (5 bases). Trimming pared 6 bases from V and 0 bases from J, leaving 15 bases between. This CDR3 region has 16 residues. CDR1 is SNHLY, CDR2 FYNNEI, per germline. The DNA for the CDR3 is TGTGCCAGCAGCGGTGTGGGGGGACTTAGCAATCAGCCCCAGCATTTT. It translates to CASSGVGGLSNQPQHF.

The V gene is TRBV15, the J gene TRBJ1-2; 7 positions match TRBD1. Germline V CDR1 and CDR2: LNHNV, YYDKDF (reference sequence). The junction had 14 bases not matched to a gene; V was cut back by 9 bases and J by 10 bases. The CDR3 runs to 13 residues. The CDR3 bases are TGTGCCACTTTCAACCTCCGGGACAGTCTCTACACCTTC. This translates into CATFNLRDSLYTF.

This clone was seen only once. This sequence joins TRBV6-1 and TRBJ2-7; the match to TRBD1 covers 11 bases. This CDR3 contains 15 residues. J was trimmed by 4 bases and V by 2 bases; bases with no gene match: 4. Per the germline V gene, CDR1 is MNHNS and CDR2 is SASEGT. The DNA of the CDR3 is TGTGCCAGCAGTGAACCGGACAGGGGGCCTTACGAGCAGTACTTC. This translates into CASSEPDRGPYEQYF.

The rearrangement links TRBV9 to TRBJ2-7; 7 bases line up with TRBD1. This CDR3 region has 16 residues. The V gene's germline CDR1 is SGDLS and CDR2 YYNGEE. J was trimmed by 0 bases and V by 0 bases; bases with no gene match: 6. The CDR3 bases are TGTGCCAGCAGCGTAGGGTCAGGGGGAAGCTCCTACGAGCAGTACTTC. It yields the protein CASSVGSGGSSYEQYF.

The V and J genes are TRBV6-2 or TRBV6-3 and TRBJ2-3, with 7 nucleotides matching TRBD2. Germline V gene data show CDR1 as MNHEY and CDR2 as SVGEGT. The trim removed 6 bases at V and 2 bases at J, leaving 8 bases unmatched. This CDR3 is 15 amino acids long. In DNA form, the CDR3 reads TGTGCCAGCAGCCTGTGGGGGGGGACCACAGATACGCAGTATTTT. Translated: CASSLWGGTTDTQYF.

The genes are TRBV2 and TRBJ2-7; 7 bases match TRBD1. The CDR3 spans 16 residues. Per germline, CDR1 SNHLY and CDR2 FYNNEI. The V gene end was trimmed by 3 bases and the J gene end by 2 bases; junction bases not matched to a gene: 10. As DNA, the CDR3 is TGTGCCAGCAGTGATTCGGCGACAGGGTTTCCCTACGAGCAGTACTTC. Translated, it gives CASSDSATGFPYEQYF.

The V and J genes are TRBV7-8 and TRBJ1-2, with TRBD1 as a possible D gene (5 bases). This CDR3 is built from 14 residues. Germline V gene sequence: CDR1 SGHVS, CDR2 FQNEAQ. Trimming removed 1 base at V and 7 bases at J, with 13 bases between. CDR3 protein: CASSLGTSMTGYTF. For the CDR3, the DNA is TGTGCCAGCAGCTTAGGGACATCCATGACTGGCTACACCTTC.

J is TRBJ2-5 and V is TRBV6-5, with TRBD1 as a possible D gene (6 bases). Germline CDR1 and CDR2: MNHEY and SVGAGI. The V and J ends lost 7 bases and 5 bases respectively, with 17 bases between them. The CDR3 extends over 14 amino acids. CDR3 DNA: TGTGCCAGCAAAAAGCACAGGGTTCGGGAGACCCAGTACTTC. Its translation is CASKKHRVRETQYF.

The chain joins TRBV18 to TRBJ2-1; D not resolved. Trimming left V 1 base short and J 7 bases short, with 5 bases between. Germline V lookup: CDR1 KGHSH, CDR2 LQKENI. The CDR3 sequence is 12 residues long. CDR3 protein: CASSPQLNEQFF. CDR3 sequence (DNA): TGTGCCAGCTCACCACAGCTTAATGAGCAGTTCTTC.

The J gene is TRBJ2-5, the V gene TRBV11-3; 8 bases are shared with TRBD1. Trimming took 11 bases from V and 5 from J; bases not matched to a gene: 13. Germline V lookup: CDR1 SGHNT, CDR2 YENEEA. There are 14 residues in the CDR3. The CDR3 spells CACHSTGVEETQYF. CDR3 DNA sequence: TGTGCCTGCCACTCGACAGGGGTGGAGGAGACCCAGTACTTC. Full variable domain (missing parts from reference TRBV11-3 and TRBJ2-5): EAGVVQSPRYKIIEKKQPVAFWCNPISGHNTLYWYLQNLGQGPELLIRYENEEAVDDSQLPKDRFSAERLKGVDSTLKIQPAELGDSAVYLCACHSTGVEETQYFGPGTRLLVL.

This clone was seen once. The genes are TRBV7-9 and TRBJ1-2; no definite D call. The CDR3 is 15 residues long. V gave up 5 bases and J gave up 5 bases, with 18 bases separating them. The germline gives CDR1 SEHNR, CDR2 FQNEAQ (reference sequence). The CDR3 bases are TGTGCCAGCAGCGCCAGGATTCTTAACCTTTATGGCTACACCTTC. Its translation is CASSARILNLYGYTF.

This clone is a singleton in its sample. The chain recombines TRBV6-5 with TRBJ2-2, with D tentatively TRBD1 (6 bases). Trimming took 2 bases from V and 6 from J, leaving 16 bases between them. Germline V gene data show CDR1 as MNHEY and CDR2 as SVGAGI. The CDR3 has 16 amino acids. This CDR3 reads CASSYRPTRGSGELFF. CDR3 sequence (DNA): TGTGCCAGCAGTTACCGGCCTACAAGGGGGTCCGGGGAGCTGTTTTTT.

This clone was detected once. DNA of the CDR3: TGTGCCATCGCCTTGGGGGGACCACGGCAGCCCCAGCATTTT. Its protein product is CAIALGGPRQPQHF. The chain carries TRBV10-3 and TRBJ1-5; D is possibly TRBD1 (5 bases). Between the trimmed V and J ends, which lost 8 bases and 7 bases, there was a span of 18 bases. The V gene's germline CDR1 is ENHRY and CDR2 SYGVKD. The CDR3 is 14 residues long.

The chain couples TRBV6-4 to TRBJ1-1; D not resolved. The CDR3 spans 13 residues. Looked up from germline, CDR1 is MRHNA and CDR2 is SNTAGT. The ends were cut back, 4 bases at V and 1 base at J, with 7 bases in the middle. The CDR3 region is CASSVEGNTEAFF. As DNA, the CDR3 is TGTGCCAGCAGTGTGGAGGGGAACACTGAAGCTTTCTTT.

This clone came up a few times. This sample also contains other DNA sequences that code for the same CDR3. V gene TRBV29-1 combines with J gene TRBJ2-5, with D maybe TRBD1 (6 bases). This CDR3 region has 13 residues. The V gene lost 3 bases and the J gene lost 0 bases, with 8 bases spanning the gap. Per germline, CDR1 SQVTM and CDR2 ANQGSEA. Here the CDR3 reads CSVERTDQETQYF. CDR3 nucleotides: TGCAGCGTTGAGAGGACAGACCAAGAGACCCAGTACTTC.

The rearrangement uses TRBV7-3 and TRBJ2-2; 13 bases are shared with TRBD2. CDR1 and CDR2 (germline): SGHTA, FQGTGA. The CDR3 is 18 amino acids. V lost 0 bases to trimming and J lost 8 bases; unmatched junction nucleotides: 9. The CDR3 sequence is CASSLTGGTSGVGGELFF. CDR3 DNA: TGTGCCAGCAGCTTAACCGGCGGGACTAGCGGGGTTGGAGGGGAGCTGTTTTTT.

This rearrangement joins TRBV25-1 to TRBJ1-5, with 9 bases lining up with TRBD1. The ends lost 3 bases at V and 3 bases at J; junction bases unmatched: 9. CDR3 length equals 17 residues. CDR1 is MGHDK and CDR2 is SYGVNS in the germline V gene. The CDR3 region has the DNA TGTGCCAGCAGTGATGGGGGGGACAGGGTCCTCAATCAGCCCCAGCATTTT. Translated, it gives CASSDGGDRVLNQPQHF.

The chain links TRBV5-1 to TRBJ2-1, with 10 bases lining up with TRBD2. There are 15 residues in the CDR3. From germline, CDR1 is SGHRS and CDR2 YFSETQ. V lost 1 base, J lost 6 bases, and 4 bases stayed unmatched. The CDR3 nucleotides are TGCGCCAGCAGCTTGAGGCTAGCGGGAGCCAATGAGCAGTTCTTC. Amino acids: CASSLRLAGANEQFF.

The rearrangement links TRBV6-1 to TRBJ2-1; D gene ambiguous. Trimming removed 2 bases at V and 7 bases at J, with 6 bases between. Looked up from germline, CDR1 is MNHNS and CDR2 is SASEGT. This CDR3 spans 12 amino acids. The CDR3 here is CASSESGNEQFF. The DNA of the CDR3 is TGTGCCAGCAGTGAATCGGGTAATGAGCAGTTCTTC.

V and J are TRBV29-1 and TRBJ2-7, with TRBD1 matching over 9 bases. V lost 6 bases and J lost 3; bases outside the gene matches: 15. The CDR3 has 16 residues. CDR1 is SQVTM, CDR2 ANQGSEA, per germline. The CDR3 DNA reads TGCAGCGTCGAACTTACGGGACAGGGAGAAGGCTACGAGCAGTACTTC. Protein: CSVELTGQGEGYEQYF.

This rearrangement joins TRBV27 to TRBJ1-5; D is perhaps TRBD1 (6 bases). The germline V gene encodes CDR1 MNHEY and CDR2 SMNVEV (reference sequence). This CDR3 has 15 amino acids. V was pared by 5 bases and J by 5 bases, with 16 bases between. In DNA form, the CDR3 reads TGTGCCAGCAGTCCCCGTCGGACAGCAGATCAGCCCCAGCATTTT. Amino acids: CASSPRRTADQPQHF.